This TCR beta chain was obtained from a study of cytomegalovirus exposure and HLA in healthy donors. Germline V gene sequence: CDR1 SGHRS, CDR2 YFSETQ. The germline V and J ends were trimmed by 2 bases and 4 bases, with 10 bases remaining between them. The CDR3 sequence is 13 residues long. Of note for this clone: This same CDR3 is encoded by further DNA sequences in the sample.

Produced via immunoSEQ multiplex PCR; TCRdb's table is partial and in-frame only. The profile shows 250,000 to 400,000 clones, 88% of them singletons. The material sequenced was PBMCs. The source is a man aged 25 to 40 in good health and CMV-seronegative. The rearrangement uses TRBV5-1 and TRBJ2-7; maybe TRBD1 (6 bases). The DNA for the CDR3 is TGCGCCAGCAGCTTAGGACAGAGTTACGAGCAGTACTTC. Residues: CASSLGQSYEQYF.